This T cell receptor (beta chain) was retrieved from a study of shared clonotypes between healthy human individuals. Study results and limitations: Shared clonotypes across all four donors exceeded non-shared ones in generation probability. Read depth was anticipated to influence clonotype sharing among donors.

A remark on this clone: Its antigen remains unidentified.

The CDR3 is made up of 15 amino acids. Germline lookup yields CDR1 SEHNR and CDR2 FQNEAQ (reference sequence). With 0 bases removed from V and 3 bases from J, the gap between germline ends came to 11 bases. Naivety among CD8 cells was defined by CD45RO negativity and positive CCR7 selection, thereby excluding terminally differentiated effector memory CD45RA+ cells. Study donors comprised healthy, HIV-negative adults devoid of recent acute infection or vaccination. Clones were sequenced by immunoSEQ multiplex PCR, and TCRdb holds only the in-frame ones, with some missing. Of roughly 810,000 clones in the sample, about 96% were seen once.

The V gene is TRBV7-9, the J gene TRBJ1-1; D is unresolved. Specimen: naive CD8+ T cells sorted from blood. This clonotype was sampled from a man aged 25-45 years in good health. CDR3 DNA: TGTGCCAGCAGCTTAGCGTCGCAGGTCTACACTGAAGCTTTCTTT. This translates into CASSLASQVYTEAFF. Supplemented by reference TRBV7-9 and TRBJ1-1, the full variable domain reads DTGVSQNPRHKITKRGQNVTFRCDPISEHNRLYWYRQTLGQGPEFLTYFQNEAQLEKSRLLSDRFSAERPKGSFSTLEIQRTEQGDSAMYLCASSLASQVYTEAFFGQGTRLTVV.